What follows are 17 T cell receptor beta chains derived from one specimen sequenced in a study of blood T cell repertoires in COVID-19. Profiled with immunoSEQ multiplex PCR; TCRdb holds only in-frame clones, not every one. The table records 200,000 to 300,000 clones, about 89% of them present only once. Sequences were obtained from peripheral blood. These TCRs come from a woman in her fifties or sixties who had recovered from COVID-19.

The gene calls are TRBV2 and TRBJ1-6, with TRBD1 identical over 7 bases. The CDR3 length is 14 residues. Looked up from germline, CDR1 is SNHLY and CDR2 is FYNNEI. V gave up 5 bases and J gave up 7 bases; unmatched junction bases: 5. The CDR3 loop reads CASSRGTDNSPLHF. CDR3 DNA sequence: TGTGCCAGCAGTCGAGGGACAGACAATTCACCCCTCCACTTT.

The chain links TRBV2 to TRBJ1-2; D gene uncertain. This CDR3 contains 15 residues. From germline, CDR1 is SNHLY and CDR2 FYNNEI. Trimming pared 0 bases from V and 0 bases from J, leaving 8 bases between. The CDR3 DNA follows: TGTGCCAGCAGTGAAGCGCGACAAGCTAACTATGGCTACACCTTC. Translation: CASSEARQANYGYTF.

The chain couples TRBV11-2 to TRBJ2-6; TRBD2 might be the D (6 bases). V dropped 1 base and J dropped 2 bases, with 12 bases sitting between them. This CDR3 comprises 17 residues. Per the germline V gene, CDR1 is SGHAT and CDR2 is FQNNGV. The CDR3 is CASSLGWGGTGANVLTF. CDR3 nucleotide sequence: TGTGCCAGCAGCTTAGGGTGGGGAGGTACTGGGGCCAACGTCCTGACTTTC.

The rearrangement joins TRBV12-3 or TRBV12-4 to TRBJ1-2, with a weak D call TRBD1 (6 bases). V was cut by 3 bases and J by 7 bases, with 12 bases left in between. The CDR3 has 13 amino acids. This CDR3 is CASSFITGLGYTF. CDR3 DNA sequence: TGTGCCAGCAGTTTTATAACAGGGCTTGGCTACACCTTC.

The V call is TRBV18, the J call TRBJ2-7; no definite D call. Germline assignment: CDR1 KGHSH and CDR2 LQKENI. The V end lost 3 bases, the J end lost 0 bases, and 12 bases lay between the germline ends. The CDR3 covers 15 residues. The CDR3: CASSPPGRSSYEQYF. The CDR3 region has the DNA TGTGCCAGCTCACCCCCAGGCCGAAGCTCCTACGAGCAGTACTTC.

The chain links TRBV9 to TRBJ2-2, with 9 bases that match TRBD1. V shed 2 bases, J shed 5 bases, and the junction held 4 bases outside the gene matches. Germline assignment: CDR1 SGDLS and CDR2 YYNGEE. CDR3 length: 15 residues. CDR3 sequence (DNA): TGTGCCAGCAGCGTTTTGACAGGGGGAACCGGGGAGCTGTTTTTT. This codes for CASSVLTGGTGELFF.

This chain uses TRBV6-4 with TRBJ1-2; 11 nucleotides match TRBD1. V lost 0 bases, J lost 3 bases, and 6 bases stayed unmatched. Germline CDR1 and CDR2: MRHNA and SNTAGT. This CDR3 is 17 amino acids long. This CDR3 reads CASSDSRRDRGYYGYTF. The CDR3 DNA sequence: TGTGCCAGCAGTGACTCGAGAAGGGACAGGGGGTACTATGGCTACACCTTC.

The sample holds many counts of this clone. The CDR3 protein is CASSLSPASYGYTF. The CDR3 DNA sequence: TGTGCCAGCAGTTTATCTCCAGCGAGCTATGGCTACACCTTC. The V call is TRBV27, the J call TRBJ1-2; D call uncertain. This CDR3 region has 14 residues. Germline V CDR1 and CDR2: MNHEY, SMNVEV (reference sequence). With 0 bases removed from V and 4 bases from J, the gap between germline ends came to 9 bases.

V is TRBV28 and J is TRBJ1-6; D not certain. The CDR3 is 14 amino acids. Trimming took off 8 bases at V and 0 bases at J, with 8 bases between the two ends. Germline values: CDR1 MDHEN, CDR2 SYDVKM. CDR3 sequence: CASGSPSYNSPLHF. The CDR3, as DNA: TGTGCCAGCGGGAGCCCCTCCTATAATTCACCCCTCCACTTT. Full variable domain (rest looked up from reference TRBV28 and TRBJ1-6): DVKVTQSSRYLVKRTGEKVFLECVQDMDHENMFWYRQDPGLGLRLIYFSYDVKMKEKGDIPEGYSVSREKKERFSLILESASTNQTSMYLCASGSPSYNSPLHFGNGTRLTVT.

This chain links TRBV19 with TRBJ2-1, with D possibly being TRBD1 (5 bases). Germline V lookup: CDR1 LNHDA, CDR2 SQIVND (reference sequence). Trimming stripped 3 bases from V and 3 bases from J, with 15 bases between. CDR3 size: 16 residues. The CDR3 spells CASSIQGKTFYNEQFF. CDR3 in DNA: TGTGCCAGTAGTATCCAGGGAAAGACCTTCTACAATGAGCAGTTCTTC.

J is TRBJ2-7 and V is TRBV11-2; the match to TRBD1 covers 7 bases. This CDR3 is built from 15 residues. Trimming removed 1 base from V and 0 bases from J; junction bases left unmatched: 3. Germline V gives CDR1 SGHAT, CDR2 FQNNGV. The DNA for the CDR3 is TGTGCCAGCAGCTTAGGGGACAGCAGCTCCTACGAGCAGTACTTC. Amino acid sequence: CASSLGDSSSYEQYF.

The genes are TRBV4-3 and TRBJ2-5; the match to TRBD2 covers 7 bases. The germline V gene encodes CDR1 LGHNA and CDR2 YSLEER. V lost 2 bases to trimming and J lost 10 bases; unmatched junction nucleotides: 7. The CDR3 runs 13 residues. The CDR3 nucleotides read TGCGCCAGCAGCCAACTCGGGGGGAGCGACCAGTACTTC. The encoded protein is CASSQLGGSDQYF.

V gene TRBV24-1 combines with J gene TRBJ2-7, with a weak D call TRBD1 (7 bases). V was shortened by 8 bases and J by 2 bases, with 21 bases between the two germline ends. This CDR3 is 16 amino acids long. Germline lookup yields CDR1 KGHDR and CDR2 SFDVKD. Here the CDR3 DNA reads TGTGCCACCAAACCTACCGGGGGCCAGGGGGCCTACGAGCAGTACTTC. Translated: CATKPTGGQGAYEQYF.

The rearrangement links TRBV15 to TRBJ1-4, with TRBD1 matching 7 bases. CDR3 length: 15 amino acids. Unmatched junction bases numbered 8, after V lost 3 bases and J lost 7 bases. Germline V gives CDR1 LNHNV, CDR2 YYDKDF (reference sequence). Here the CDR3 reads CATSSNRGVSEKLFF. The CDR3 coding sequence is TGTGCCACCAGCAGCAACAGGGGTGTAAGTGAAAAACTGTTTTTT.

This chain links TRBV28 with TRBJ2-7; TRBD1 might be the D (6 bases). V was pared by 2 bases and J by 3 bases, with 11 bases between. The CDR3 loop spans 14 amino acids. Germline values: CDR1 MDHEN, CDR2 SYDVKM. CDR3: CASSLRVGGYEQYF. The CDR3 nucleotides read TGTGCCAGCAGTTTAAGGGTAGGGGGCTACGAGCAGTACTTC. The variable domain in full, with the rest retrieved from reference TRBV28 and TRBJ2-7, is DVKVTQSSRYLVKRTGEKVFLECVQDMDHENMFWYRQDPGLGLRLIYFSYDVKMKEKGDIPEGYSVSREKKERFSLILESASTNQTSMYLCASSLRVGGYEQYFGPGTRLTVT.

The CDR3 nucleotides read TGTGCCAGCAGCTTTTCAGGGGCTGGACAGCCCCAGCATTTT. Residues: CASSFSGAGQPQHF. The rearrangement joins TRBV7-8 to TRBJ1-5, with D possibly TRBD1 on 6 matching bases. Germline V gene lookup returns CDR1 SGHVS and CDR2 FQNEAQ. Between the trimmed V and J ends, which lost 3 bases and 7 bases, there was a span of 13 bases. CDR3 length: 14 amino acids. Complete variable domain (other parts from reference TRBV7-8 and TRBJ1-5): GAGVSQSPRYKVAKRGQDVALRCDPISGHVSLFWYQQALGQGPEFLTYFQNEAQLDKSGLPSDRFFAERPEGSVSTLKIQRTQQEDSAVYLCASSFSGAGQPQHFGDGTRLSIL.

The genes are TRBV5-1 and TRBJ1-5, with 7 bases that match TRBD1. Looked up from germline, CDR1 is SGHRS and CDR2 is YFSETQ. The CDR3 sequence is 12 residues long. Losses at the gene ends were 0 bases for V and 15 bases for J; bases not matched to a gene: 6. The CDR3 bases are TGCGCCAGCAGCTTGGATGGCAGGGGGTTGCATTTT. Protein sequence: CASSLDGRGLHF.